This TCR beta chain was sequenced for a study of cytomegalovirus exposure and HLA in healthy donors. Overall study results and limits: A later analysis linked a missense variant in DCLRE1C to the trimming of TCR beta V and J genes. Some V segments, including TRBV6-2 and TRBV6-3, were excluded as indistinguishable.

PCR involved 60 Vbeta and 13 Jbeta primers. The data were produced by immunoSEQ multiplex PCR, yet TCRdb's version contains in-frame clones alone and is incomplete. The table shows roughly 100,000 clones, with roughly four fifths occurring only once. CDR1 is MRHNA, CDR2 SNTAGT, per germline. CDR3 length: 14 residues. V lost 5 bases and J 0 bases, leaving 5 bases between the germline ends. About this clone: Its antigen is unidentified.

The clonotype comes from a woman aged 45-60 years in good health and CMV-seropositive. J is TRBJ2-6 and V is TRBV6-4; D is unresolved. Sequencing was carried out using PBMCs. The CDR3 loop reads CASSYSSGANVLTF. Here the CDR3 DNA reads TGTGCCAGCAGTTACAGCTCTGGGGCCAACGTCCTGACTTTC.